This record concerns one T cell receptor beta chain sequence. As yet, its antigen is unknown. The data belong to a study of T cell responses to AZD1222 COVID-19 vaccine. The study, taken as a whole, reports: Two AZD1222 administrations were followed by greater Spike-specific TCR breadth and depth. With dominance at 160-218 and 743-854, vaccine-associated CD4 TCRs spanned spike. Sampled repertoires all dated from after the peak T cell response. Of the AZD1222 recipients, only 6 or 7 were seropositive at baseline.

TCRdb's table, derived via immunoSEQ multiplex PCR, lists solely in-frame clones and lacks some. Here the sample spans some 130,000 clones, roughly 85% being singletons. This clonotype was sampled from an adult in good health. This specimen consisted of peripheral blood, obtained on day 0 of MenACWY control vaccination.

The CDR3 sequence is CASLQGAGNEQFF. CDR3 bases: TGTGCCAGCCTACAGGGGGCAGGAAATGAGCAGTTCTTC. The gene calls are TRBV2 and TRBJ2-1; 9 bases are a match to TRBD1. The trim removed 8 bases at V and 7 bases at J, leaving 6 bases unmatched. Germline V gives CDR1 SNHLY, CDR2 FYNNEI. The CDR3 contains 13 residues.